This TCR beta chain was sequenced for a study of regulatory T cells in long-lasting Graves disease. Study-level background: Over 5 years of antithyroid drugs plus positive TSH receptor antibodies defined persistent Graves' disease. General study points: Under persistent disease, TRBV28, TRBJ1-2 and TRBJ2-5 were used preferentially. Fewer public clonotypes were shared by new patients (approximately 970) than by persistent patients (around 2,900).

This clonotype was seen ten or more times. What it binds is not known. V shed 3 bases and J 5 bases; nucleotides not matched to a gene: 0. The V gene's germline CDR1 is MDHEN and CDR2 SYDVKM. The CDR3 consists of 13 residues. Time point described: persistent/refractory GD, antithyroid drugs over 5 years with positive TRAb. After RNA was extracted from PBMCs, the TCR library was made from it. Library construction for TCR beta used iRepertoire HTBI primers and Arm-PCR of CDR3 regions. TCRdb itself ran the multiplex PCR reads through MiXCR, one entry per CDR3 protein. Altogether under 500,000 distinct CDR3 sequences are present, around 21% being singletons, with the ten largest covering under 9%.

The genes are TRBV28 and TRBJ1-5, with 8 bases lining up with TRBD1. The sequences come from peripheral blood mononuclear cells (PBMCs), collected when the disease was refractory, from a patient treated with antithyroid drugs. This TCR came from a female donor with Graves disease. The DNA for the CDR3 is TGTGCCAGCAGTTTCAGGGGGCATCAGCCCCAGCATTTT. Translating it yields CASSFRGHQPQHF.